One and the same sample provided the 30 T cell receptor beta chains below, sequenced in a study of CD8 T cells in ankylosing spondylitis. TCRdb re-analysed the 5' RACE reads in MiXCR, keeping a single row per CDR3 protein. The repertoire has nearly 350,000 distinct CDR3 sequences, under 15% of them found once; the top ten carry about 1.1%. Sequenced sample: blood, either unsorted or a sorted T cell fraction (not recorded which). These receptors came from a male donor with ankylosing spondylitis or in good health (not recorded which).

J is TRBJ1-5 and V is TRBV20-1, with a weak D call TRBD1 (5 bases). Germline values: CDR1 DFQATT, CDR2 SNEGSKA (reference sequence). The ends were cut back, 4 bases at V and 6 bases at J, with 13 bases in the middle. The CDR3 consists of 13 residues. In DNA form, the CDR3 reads TGCAGTGCTAATGGGGGTTTAAGTCAGCCCCAGCATTTT. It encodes CSANGGLSQPQHF.

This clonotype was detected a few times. The CDR3 loop reads CASSWGTNEQYF. DNA for the CDR3: TGTGCCAGCAGTTGGGGGACTAACGAGCAGTACTTC. This chain joins TRBV12-3 or TRBV12-4 and TRBJ2-7, with 7 bases matching TRBD2. This CDR3 has 12 amino acids. Germline trimming cut 4 bases from V and 5 bases from J; bases unmatched to any gene: 2.

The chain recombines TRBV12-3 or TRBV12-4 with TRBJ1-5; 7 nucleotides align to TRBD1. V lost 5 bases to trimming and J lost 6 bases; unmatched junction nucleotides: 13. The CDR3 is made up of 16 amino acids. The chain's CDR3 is CASSGRVYRGSQPQHF. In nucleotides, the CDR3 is TGTGCCAGCAGTGGGAGGGTCTACAGGGGTAGTCAGCCCCAGCATTTT.

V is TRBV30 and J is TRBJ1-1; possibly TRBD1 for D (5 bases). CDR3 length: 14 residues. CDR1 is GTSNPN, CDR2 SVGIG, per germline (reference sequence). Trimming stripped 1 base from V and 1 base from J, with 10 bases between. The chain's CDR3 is CAWSGGGQNTEAFF. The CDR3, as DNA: TGTGCCTGGAGTGGGGGCGGACAGAACACTGAAGCTTTCTTT.

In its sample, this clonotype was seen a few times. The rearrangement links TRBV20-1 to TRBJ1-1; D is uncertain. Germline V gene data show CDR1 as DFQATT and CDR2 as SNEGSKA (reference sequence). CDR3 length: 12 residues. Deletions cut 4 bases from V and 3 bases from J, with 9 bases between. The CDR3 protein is CSAKGLYTEAFF. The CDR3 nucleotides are TGCAGTGCTAAGGGTCTGTACACTGAAGCTTTCTTT.

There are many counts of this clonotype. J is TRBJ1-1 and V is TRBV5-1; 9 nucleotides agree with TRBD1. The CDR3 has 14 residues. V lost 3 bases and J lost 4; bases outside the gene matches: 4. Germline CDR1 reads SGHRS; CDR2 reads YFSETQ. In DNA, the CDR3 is TGCGCCAGCAGCTCCGGACAGGGGTTCACTGAAGCTTTCTTT. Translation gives CASSSGQGFTEAFF. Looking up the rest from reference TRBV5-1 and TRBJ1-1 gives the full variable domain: KAGVTQTPRYLIKTRGQQVTLSCSPISGHRSVSWYQQTPGQGLQFLFEYFSETQRNKGNFPGRFSGRQFSNSRSEMNVSTLELGDSALYLCASSSGQGFTEAFFGQGTRLTVV.

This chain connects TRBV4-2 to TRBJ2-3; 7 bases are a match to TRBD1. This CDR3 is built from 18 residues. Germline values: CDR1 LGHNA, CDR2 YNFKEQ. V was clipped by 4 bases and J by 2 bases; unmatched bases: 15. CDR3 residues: CASSRGTDLNIITDTQYF. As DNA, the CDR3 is TGTGCCAGCAGCCGGGGGACAGATCTCAACATTATCACAGATACGCAGTATTTT.

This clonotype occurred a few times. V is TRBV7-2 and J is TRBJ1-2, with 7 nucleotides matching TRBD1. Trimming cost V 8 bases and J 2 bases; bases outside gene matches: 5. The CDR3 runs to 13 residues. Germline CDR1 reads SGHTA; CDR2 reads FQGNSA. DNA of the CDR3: TGTGCCAGCCTGATACAGGGGAACTATGGCTACACCTTC. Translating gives CASLIQGNYGYTF.

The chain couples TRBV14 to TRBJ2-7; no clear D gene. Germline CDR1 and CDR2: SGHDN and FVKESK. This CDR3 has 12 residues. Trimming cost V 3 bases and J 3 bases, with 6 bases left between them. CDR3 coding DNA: TGTGCCAGCAGCCATGAGTTCTACGAGCAGTACTTC. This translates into CASSHEFYEQYF.

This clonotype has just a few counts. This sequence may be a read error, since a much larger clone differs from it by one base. DNA for the CDR3: TGTGCCAGCAGTGGGACCGGGGAGCTGTTTTTT. Its translation is CASSGTGELFF. The rearrangement links TRBV11-2 to TRBJ2-2, with D uncertain. The germline V gene encodes CDR1 SGHAT and CDR2 FQNNGV. V gave up 6 bases and J gave up 5 bases, with 4 bases separating them. The CDR3 is 11 amino acids.

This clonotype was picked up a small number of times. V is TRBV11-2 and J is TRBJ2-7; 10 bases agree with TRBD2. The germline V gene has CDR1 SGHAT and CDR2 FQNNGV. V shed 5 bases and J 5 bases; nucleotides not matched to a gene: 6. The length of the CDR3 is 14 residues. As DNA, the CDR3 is TGTGCCAGCAGCCTCGAGCGGGGGGGGAACGAGCAGTACTTC. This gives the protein CASSLERGGNEQYF.

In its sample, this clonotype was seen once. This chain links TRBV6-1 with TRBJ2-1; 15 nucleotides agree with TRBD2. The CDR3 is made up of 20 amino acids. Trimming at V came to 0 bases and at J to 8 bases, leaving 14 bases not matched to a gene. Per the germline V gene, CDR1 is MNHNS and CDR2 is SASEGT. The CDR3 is CASSEATGLAGGLWGDEQFF. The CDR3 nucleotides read TGTGCCAGCAGTGAAGCTACCGGACTAGCGGGGGGGCTGTGGGGCGATGAGCAGTTCTTC.

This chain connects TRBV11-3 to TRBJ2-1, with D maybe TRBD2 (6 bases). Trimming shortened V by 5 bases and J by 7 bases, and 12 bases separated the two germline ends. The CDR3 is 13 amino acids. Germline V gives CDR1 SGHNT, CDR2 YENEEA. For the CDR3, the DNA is TGTGCCAGCAGCCGCCGGGACTTGAATGAGCAGTTCTTC. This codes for CASSRRDLNEQFF. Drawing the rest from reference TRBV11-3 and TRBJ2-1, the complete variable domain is EAGVVQSPRYKIIEKKQPVAFWCNPISGHNTLYWYLQNLGQGPELLIRYENEEAVDDSQLPKDRFSAERLKGVDSTLKIQPAELGDSAVYLCASSRRDLNEQFFGPGTRLTVL.

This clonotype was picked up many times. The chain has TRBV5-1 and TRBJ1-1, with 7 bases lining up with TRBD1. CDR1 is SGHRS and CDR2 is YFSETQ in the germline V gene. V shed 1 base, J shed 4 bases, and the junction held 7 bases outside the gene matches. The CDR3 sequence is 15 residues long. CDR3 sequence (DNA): TGCGCCAGCAGCTTGAGACAGGGAGAGGGCACTGAAGCTTTCTTT. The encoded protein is CASSLRQGEGTEAFF.

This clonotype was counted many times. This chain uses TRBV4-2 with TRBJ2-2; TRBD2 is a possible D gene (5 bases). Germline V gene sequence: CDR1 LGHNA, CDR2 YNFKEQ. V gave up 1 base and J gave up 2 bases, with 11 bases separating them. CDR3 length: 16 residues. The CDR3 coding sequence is TGTGCCAGCAGCCAAGGGGAAGGGAGTAACACCGGGGAGCTGTTTTTT. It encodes CASSQGEGSNTGELFF.

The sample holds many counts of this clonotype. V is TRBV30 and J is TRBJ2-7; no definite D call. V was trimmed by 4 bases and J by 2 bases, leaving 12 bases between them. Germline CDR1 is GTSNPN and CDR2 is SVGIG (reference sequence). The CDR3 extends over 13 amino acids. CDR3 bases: TGTGCCTGGACCTACGGTGGGACCTACGAGCAGTACTTC. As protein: CAWTYGGTYEQYF. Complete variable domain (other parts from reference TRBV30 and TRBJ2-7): SQTIHQWPATLVQPVGSPLSLECTVEGTSNPNLYWYRQAAGRGLQLLFYSVGIGQISSEVPQNLSASRPQDRQFILSSKKLLLSDSGFYLCAWTYGGTYEQYFGPGTRLTVT.

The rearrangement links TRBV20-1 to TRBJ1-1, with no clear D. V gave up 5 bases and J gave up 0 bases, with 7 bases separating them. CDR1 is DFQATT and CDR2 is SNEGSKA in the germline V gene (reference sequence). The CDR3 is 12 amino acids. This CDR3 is CSAGRVNTEAFF. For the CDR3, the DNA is TGCAGTGCTGGAAGGGTGAACACTGAAGCTTTCTTT.

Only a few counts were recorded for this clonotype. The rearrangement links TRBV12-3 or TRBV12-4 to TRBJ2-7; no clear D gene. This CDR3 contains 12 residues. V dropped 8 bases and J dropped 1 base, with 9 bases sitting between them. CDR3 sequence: CASAGRSYEQYF. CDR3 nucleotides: TGTGCCAGCGCCGGACGTTCCTACGAGCAGTACTTC.

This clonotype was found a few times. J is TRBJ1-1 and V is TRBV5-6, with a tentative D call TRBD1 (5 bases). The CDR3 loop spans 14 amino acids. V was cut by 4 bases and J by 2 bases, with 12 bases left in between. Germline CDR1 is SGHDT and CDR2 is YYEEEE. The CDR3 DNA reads TGTGCCAGCAGCCGGGGGGGAATCAACACTGAAGCTTTCTTT. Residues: CASSRGGINTEAFF.

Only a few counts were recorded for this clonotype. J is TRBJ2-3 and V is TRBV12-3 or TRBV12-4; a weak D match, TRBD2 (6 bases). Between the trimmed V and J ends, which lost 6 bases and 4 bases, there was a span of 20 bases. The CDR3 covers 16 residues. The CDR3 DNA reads TGTGCCAGCAGGCGCCGGGACTGGCGGGGCGCAGATACGCAGTATTTT. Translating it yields CASRRRDWRGADTQYF.

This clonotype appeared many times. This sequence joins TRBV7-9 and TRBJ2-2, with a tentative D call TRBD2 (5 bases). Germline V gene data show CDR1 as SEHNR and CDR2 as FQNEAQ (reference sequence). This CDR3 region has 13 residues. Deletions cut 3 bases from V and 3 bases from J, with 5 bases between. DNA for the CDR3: TGTGCCAGCAGCTTGAGGGACACCGGGGAGCTGTTTTTT. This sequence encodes CASSLRDTGELFF.

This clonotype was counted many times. CDR3 nucleotide sequence: TGTGCCAGCAGTTTCGCCGGGTCCGGTCAGCCCCAGCATTTT. This codes for CASSFAGSGQPQHF. The rearrangement links TRBV12-3 or TRBV12-4 to TRBJ1-5; unclear D gene. This CDR3 has 14 residues. V was trimmed by 3 bases and J by 6 bases, leaving 12 bases between them.

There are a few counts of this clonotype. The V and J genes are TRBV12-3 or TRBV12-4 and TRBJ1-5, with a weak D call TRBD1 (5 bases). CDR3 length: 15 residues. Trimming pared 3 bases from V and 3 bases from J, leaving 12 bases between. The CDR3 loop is CASSFVGRHNQPQHF. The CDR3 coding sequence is TGTGCCAGCAGTTTCGTGGGGCGTCACAATCAGCCCCAGCATTTT.

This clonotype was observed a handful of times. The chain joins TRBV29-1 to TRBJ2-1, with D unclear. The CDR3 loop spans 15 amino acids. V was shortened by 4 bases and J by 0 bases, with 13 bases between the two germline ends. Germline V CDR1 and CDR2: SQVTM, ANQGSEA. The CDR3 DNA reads TGCAGCGTTGCGGTGGGGAAGAGCTCCTACAATGAGCAGTTCTTC. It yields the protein CSVAVGKSSYNEQFF.

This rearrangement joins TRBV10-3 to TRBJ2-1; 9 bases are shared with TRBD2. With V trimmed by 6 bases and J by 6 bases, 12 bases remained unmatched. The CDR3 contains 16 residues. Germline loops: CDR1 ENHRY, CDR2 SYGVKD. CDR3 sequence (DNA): TGTGCCATCAGGGGAGTGGTAGCGGGAGACCCCAATGAGCAGTTCTTC. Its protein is CAIRGVVAGDPNEQFF.

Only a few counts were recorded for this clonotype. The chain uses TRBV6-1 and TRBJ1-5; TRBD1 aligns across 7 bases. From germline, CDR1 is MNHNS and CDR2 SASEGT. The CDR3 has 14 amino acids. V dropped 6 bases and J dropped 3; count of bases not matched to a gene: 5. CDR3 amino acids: CASSLDRHNQPQHF. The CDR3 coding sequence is TGTGCCAGCAGCTTGGACAGGCACAATCAGCCCCAGCATTTT.

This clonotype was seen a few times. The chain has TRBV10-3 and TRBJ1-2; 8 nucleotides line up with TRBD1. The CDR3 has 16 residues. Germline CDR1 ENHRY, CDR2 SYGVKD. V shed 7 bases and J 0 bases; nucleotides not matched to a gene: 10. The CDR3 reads CAITDRGPLANYGYTF. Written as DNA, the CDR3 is TGTGCCATCACCGACAGGGGCCCGCTCGCTAACTATGGCTACACCTTC.

The CDR3 loop is CASSYSSSGLGGAKNIQYF. The CDR3 DNA is TGTGCCAGCAGTTACTCGTCGTCCGGGCTCGGGGGAGCCAAAAACATTCAGTACTTC. The rearrangement links TRBV6-5 to TRBJ2-4, with a possible D match to TRBD2 (6 bases). V was cut by 0 bases and J by 0 bases, with 18 bases left in between. CDR1 MNHEY and CDR2 SVGAGI come from the germline V gene. The CDR3 has 19 amino acids.

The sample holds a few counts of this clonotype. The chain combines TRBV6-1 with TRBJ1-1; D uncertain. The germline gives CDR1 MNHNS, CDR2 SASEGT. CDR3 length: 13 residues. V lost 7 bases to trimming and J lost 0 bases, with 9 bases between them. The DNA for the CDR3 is TGTGCCAGCACCTACGGGGTGAACACTGAAGCTTTCTTT. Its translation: CASTYGVNTEAFF.

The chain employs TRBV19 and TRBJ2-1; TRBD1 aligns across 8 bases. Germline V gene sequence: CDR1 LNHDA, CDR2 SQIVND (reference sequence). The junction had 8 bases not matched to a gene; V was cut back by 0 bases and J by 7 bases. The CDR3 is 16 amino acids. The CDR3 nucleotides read TGTGCCAGTAGTATAGATTCACAGACAGGGGTTAATGAGCAGTTCTTC. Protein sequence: CASSIDSQTGVNEQFF.